The TCR beta chain described here comes from a study of shared clonotypes between healthy human individuals. The CDR3 is 16 amino acids. Looked up from germline, CDR1 is SGHDT and CDR2 is YYEEEE. Trimming removed 4 bases from V and 2 bases from J, with 18 bases in between. Some clones are missing from TCRdb's copy, which holds only in-frame ones; the method was immunoSEQ multiplex PCR. This table has about 710,000 clones, approximately 72% appearing once. The TCR originated in a woman aged 30 to 39 in good health. The genes are TRBV5-6 and TRBJ2-5, with D unclear. Sequencing was carried out using memory CD4+ T cells sorted from blood. Noted subset: CD45RA-negative fraction. The CDR3 protein is CASSRRLGSVQETQYF. The CDR3 DNA follows: TGTGCCAGCAGCCGTCGGTTAGGGTCGGTGCAAGAGACCCAGTACTTC.